The T cell receptor beta chain described here comes from a study of identical twins. The sample holds a few counts of this clonotype. Its antigen remains unknown. cDNA molecules carried unique molecular identifiers, and template switching added a universal primer site. TCRdb redid the calling of the 5' RACE reads with MiXCR, one entry per CDR3 protein. The data contain fewer than 900,000 distinct CDR3 sequences, over 15% of them singletons. Study-wide results and caveats: With abundant cord blood beta clonotypes, insertions were fewer; memory repertoires showed no such pattern.

This sample also belongs to another study, concerning T cells expressing NK-cell markers. This second study says: Dominant NKG2C+ clonotype frequencies of roughly 1.0-7.5% of CD8+ T cells were measured in about 6 donors.

The clonotype originates from a woman aged 18-29 years in good health. The sample was PBMCs.

The CDR3 here is CASSQDRSLAYEQYF. In nucleotides, the CDR3 is TGCGCCAGCAGCCAAGACAGGTCGCTCGCCTACGAGCAGTACTTC. J is TRBJ2-7 and V is TRBV4-3; D gene ambiguous. The germline CDR1 and CDR2 sequences are LGHNA and YSLEER. This CDR3 comprises 15 residues. The ends were cut back, 0 bases at V and 2 bases at J, with 11 bases in the middle.